The 20 T cell receptor beta chains below come from one sample, sequenced in a study of shared clonotypes between healthy human individuals. It was CD45RO-negative cells, positively selected for CCR7, that made up naive CD8 cells, with terminally differentiated effector memory CD45RA+ cells excluded. Only in-frame clones appear in the TCRdb table, and some are missing; sequencing was by immunoSEQ multiplex PCR. The table has approximately 1.9 million clones, 85% to 95% seen once. The sequencing sample was made of naive CD8+ T cells from PBMCs. The origin of the receptors is a man aged 18 to 29 in good health. Some clones in this sample may be carry-over from other donors' samples.

For this clone: An end of the junction does not agree with germline; a read error may underlie this. This chain joins TRBV13 and TRBJ2-1; D unclear. CDR3 size: 15 residues. From germline, CDR1 is PRHDT and CDR2 FYEKMQ (reference sequence). The CDR3 nucleotides are TGTGCCAGCAGCCTCCGGCTGGGCTCCCACAATGAGCAGTTCTTC. It codes for CASSLRLGSHNEQFF.

This clone was detected only once. The V gene is TRBV27, the J gene TRBJ2-7; maybe TRBD2 (5 bases). Germline V gene lookup returns CDR1 MNHEY and CDR2 SMNVEV (reference sequence). The V and J ends lost 5 bases and 4 bases respectively, with 18 bases between them. This CDR3 spans 15 amino acids. In DNA form, the CDR3 reads TGTGCCAGCAGTCCCAGCGGACCACTCGTTTACGAGCAGTACTTC. Residues: CASSPSGPLVYEQYF.

This rearrangement joins TRBV14 to TRBJ1-1; D is unresolved. CDR1 SGHDN and CDR2 FVKESK come from the germline V gene. Trimming took 3 bases from V and 1 from J, leaving 6 bases between them. The CDR3 length is 13 residues. CDR3 DNA: TGTGCCAGCAGCCAGTGGTGGAACACTGAAGCTTTCTTT. Protein sequence: CASSQWWNTEAFF.

This clone was seen only once. CDR3 loop: CAADLRQGYNEQFF. The CDR3 nucleotides are TGTGCCGCGGACCTTAGACAGGGCTACAATGAGCAGTTCTTC. J is TRBJ2-1 and V is TRBV7-2; 7 positions agree with TRBD1. Germline CDR1 and CDR2: SGHTA and FQGNSA. This CDR3 contains 14 residues. V lost 11 bases, J lost 3 bases, and 10 bases stayed unmatched.

Remarks on this clone: Other nucleotide sequences from this sample produce the same CDR3. This chain links TRBV28 with TRBJ2-7; D possibly corresponds to TRBD2 (6 bases). The CDR3 is 13 amino acids. The germline V and J ends were trimmed by 3 bases and 2 bases, with 8 bases remaining between them. In germline, CDR1 is MDHEN, CDR2 SYDVKM. The CDR3 coding sequence is TGTGCCAGCAGTTTTGGGGGGACCTACGAGCAGTACTTC. Protein sequence: CASSFGGTYEQYF.

The chain couples TRBV5-6 to TRBJ2-7; possibly TRBD1 for D (5 bases). The germline CDR1 and CDR2 sequences are SGHDT and YYEEEE. The V end was cut by 4 bases, the J end by 3 bases, with 8 bases between. The CDR3 covers 12 residues. The CDR3 spells CASSDQGYEQYF. CDR3 bases: TGTGCCAGCAGCGATCAGGGCTACGAGCAGTACTTC. Full variable domain (missing parts from reference TRBV5-6 and TRBJ2-7): DAGVTQSPTHLIKTRGQQVTLRCSPKSGHDTVSWYQQALGQGPQFIFQYYEEEERQRGNFPDRFSGHQFPNYSSELNVNALLLGDSALYLCASSDQGYEQYFGPGTRLTVT.

This clone was seen only a few times. This chain joins TRBV7-3 and TRBJ1-5; 7 nucleotides line up with TRBD1. The trim removed 4 bases at V and 0 bases at J, leaving 6 bases unmatched. The CDR3 contains 16 residues. CDR1 is SGHTA, CDR2 FQGTGA, per germline. CDR3 amino acids: CASSYNGTDSNQPQHF. The CDR3 DNA sequence: TGTGCCAGCAGCTACAATGGGACAGATAGCAATCAGCCCCAGCATTTT.

With regard to this clone: The same CDR3 also results from other DNA sequences found in this sample. The chain has TRBV5-4 and TRBJ1-2, with TRBD1 matching over 10 bases. Losses at the gene ends were 4 bases for V and 2 bases for J; bases not matched to a gene: 5. CDR3 length: 15 amino acids. Germline values: CDR1 SGHNT, CDR2 YYREEE (reference sequence). CDR3 coding DNA: TGTGCCAGCAGCCTAAGGACAGGGGGGAACTATGGCTACACCTTC. It yields the protein CASSLRTGGNYGYTF.

This clone was observed a single time. At the DNA level, this CDR3 is encoded by other sequences in the same sample as well. The chain uses TRBV9 and TRBJ2-7; D gene ambiguous. V was cut by 4 bases and J by 3 bases, with 14 bases left in between. Germline V CDR1 and CDR2: SGDLS, YYNGEE. CDR3 length: 14 residues. This CDR3 reads CASSPGPSGYEQYF. The DNA of the CDR3 is TGTGCCAGCAGCCCCGGACCCTCGGGCTACGAGCAGTACTTC.

As for this clone: Other DNA sequences in this sample translate to the same CDR3. The rearrangement uses TRBV27 and TRBJ2-1; possible D gene TRBD2, 6 bases. Trimming cost V 5 bases and J 6 bases, with 14 bases left between them. Germline lookup yields CDR1 MNHEY and CDR2 SMNVEV (reference sequence). The CDR3 covers 14 residues. The CDR3 protein is CASSLRDWRNEQFF. CDR3 in DNA: TGTGCCAGCAGTCTCCGGGACTGGCGCAATGAGCAGTTCTTC.

The chain carries TRBV27 and TRBJ2-3; D gene uncertain. CDR1 is MNHEY and CDR2 is SMNVEV in the germline V gene (reference sequence). The CDR3 extends over 17 amino acids. Trimming stripped 0 bases from V and 2 bases from J, with 15 bases between. CDR3 nucleotide sequence: TGTGCCAGCAGTTTATCGGTTGGCTACCAAATCACAGATACGCAGTATTTT. Its protein product is CASSLSVGYQITDTQYF.

The CDR3 DNA reads TGTGCCAGCAGTCCGGACAGGCCTGAGTCCTACGAGCAGTACTTC. Translating it yields CASSPDRPESYEQYF. The chain links TRBV27 to TRBJ2-7, with 7 bases identical to TRBD1. J was trimmed by 1 base and V by 5 bases; bases with no gene match: 8. Germline V gives CDR1 MNHEY, CDR2 SMNVEV (reference sequence). The CDR3 covers 15 residues.

V gene TRBV4-1 combines with J gene TRBJ1-2; TRBD1 is a possible D gene (6 bases). The CDR3 runs 13 residues. Trimming shortened V by 4 bases and J by 2 bases, and 8 bases separated the two germline ends. Germline V CDR1 and CDR2: MGHRA, YSYEKL. DNA for the CDR3: TGCGCCAGCAGCCCCACAGGGAACTATGGCTACACCTTC. Translation gives CASSPTGNYGYTF.

This rearrangement joins TRBV9 to TRBJ2-1; perhaps TRBD2 as D (5 bases). The CDR3 runs 15 residues. V was trimmed by 0 bases and J by 7 bases, leaving 14 bases between them. Germline CDR1 SGDLS, CDR2 YYNGEE. CDR3 loop: CASSVVSGFANEQFF. The CDR3 DNA reads as TGTGCCAGCAGCGTAGTGTCGGGGTTTGCAAATGAGCAGTTCTTC.

The V call is TRBV27, the J call TRBJ2-7; TRBD2 is a possible D gene (5 bases). Trimming took off 3 bases at V and 6 bases at J, with 12 bases between the two ends. The CDR3 is 13 residues long. The V gene's germline CDR1 is MNHEY and CDR2 SMNVEV (reference sequence). The CDR3 sequence: CASSFSGRGEQYF. The DNA for the CDR3 is TGTGCCAGCAGTTTCAGCGGCCGGGGCGAGCAGTACTTC.

The chain has TRBV7-2 and TRBJ1-5; D unclear. The V and J ends lost 3 bases and 2 bases respectively, with 11 bases between them. The germline V gene encodes CDR1 SGHTA and CDR2 FQGNSA. The CDR3 spans 15 residues. CDR3 residues: CASSFDISGNQPQHF. In DNA form, the CDR3 reads TGTGCCAGCAGCTTCGACATTTCGGGCAATCAGCCCCAGCATTTT.

V is TRBV7-6 and J is TRBJ2-2, with 9 bases that match TRBD2. The J segment lost 5 bases and the V segment lost 2 bases, leaving 3 bases of the junction unmatched. Germline assignment: CDR1 SGHVS and CDR2 FNYEAQ. The CDR3 runs to 15 residues. As DNA, the CDR3 is TGTGCCAGCAGCTTAAAGGCGGGGGGGACCGGGGAGCTGTTTTTT. Translating gives CASSLKAGGTGELFF.

Notes on this clone: The germline gene is not matched at one end of the junction; a read error may be the cause. The sample has other DNA sequences that encode this CDR3 too. This chain connects TRBV13 to TRBJ1-2, with 9 nucleotides matching TRBD1. The CDR3 has 13 amino acids. Germline V gene sequence: CDR1 PRHDT, CDR2 FYEKMQ (reference sequence). The CDR3 DNA reads TGTGCCAGCAGCCTAGGACAGGGGTATGGCTACACCTTC. It yields the protein CASSLGQGYGYTF.

On this clone: Other DNA sequences in the sample encode the same CDR3. The V and J genes are TRBV7-9 and TRBJ2-7, with TRBD2 as a possible D gene (5 bases). The ends were cut back, 1 base at V and 2 bases at J, with 12 bases in the middle. CDR3 length: 15 residues. CDR1 is SEHNR, CDR2 FQNEAQ, per germline (reference sequence). The CDR3 nucleotides are TGTGCCAGCAGCTTAGACCCCGGACTCCCCTACGAGCAGTACTTC. Its translation is CASSLDPGLPYEQYF.

The chain joins TRBV30 to TRBJ2-1, with 13 bases fitting TRBD2. Germline V gene lookup returns CDR1 GTSNPN and CDR2 SVGIG (reference sequence). The CDR3 runs to 19 residues. After removal of 0 bases from V and 0 bases from J, the junction contained 8 bases not matched to a gene. The CDR3 spells CAWSVTSGRGSSSYNEQFF. CDR3 DNA sequence: TGTGCCTGGAGTGTAACTAGCGGGAGGGGTAGCTCCTCCTACAATGAGCAGTTCTTC.